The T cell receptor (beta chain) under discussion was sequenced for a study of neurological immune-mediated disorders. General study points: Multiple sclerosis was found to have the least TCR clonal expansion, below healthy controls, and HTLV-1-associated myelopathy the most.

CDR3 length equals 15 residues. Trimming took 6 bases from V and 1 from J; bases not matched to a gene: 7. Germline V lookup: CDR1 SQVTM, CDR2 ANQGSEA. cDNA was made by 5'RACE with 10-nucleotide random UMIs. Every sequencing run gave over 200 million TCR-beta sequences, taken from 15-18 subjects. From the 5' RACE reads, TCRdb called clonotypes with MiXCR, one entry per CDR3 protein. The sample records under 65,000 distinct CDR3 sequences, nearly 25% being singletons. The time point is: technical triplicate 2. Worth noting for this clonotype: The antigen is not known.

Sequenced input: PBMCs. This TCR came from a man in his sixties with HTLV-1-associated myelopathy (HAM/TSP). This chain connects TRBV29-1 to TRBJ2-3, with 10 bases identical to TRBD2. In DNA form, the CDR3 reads TGCAGCGTAGCGGGAGGGGCCTTAGGCACAGATACGCAGTATTTT. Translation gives CSVAGGALGTDTQYF.